Presented here are 21 T cell receptor beta chains from one specimen sequenced in a study of regulatory T cells in long-lasting Graves disease. TCR beta libraries were built with iRepertoire HTBI primers and Arm-PCR of CDR3 regions. TCRdb reprocessed the multiplex PCR reads with MiXCR, giving one entry per CDR3 protein. This table holds roughly 610,000 distinct CDR3 sequences, more than 15% found once. The time point denotes: newly diagnosed GD, antithyroid drugs for less than 3 months. Generation of the TCR library employed RNA extracted from PBMCs. These sequences were also reported in another study, on T cells in Graves' hyperthyroidism and ophthalmopathy.

The specimen comprised peripheral blood mononuclear cells (PBMCs), sampled at new diagnosis, from a patient treated with antithyroid drugs. These receptors were collected from a young man with Graves disease.

The CDR3 nucleotides are TGTGCCAGCAGAGCAGGGCCGAGTGGCTACACCTTC. This sequence encodes CASRAGPSGYTF. This chain uses TRBV6-1 with TRBJ1-2; D perhaps matches TRBD1 (5 bases). This CDR3 contains 12 residues. Germline assignment: CDR1 MNHNS and CDR2 SASEGT. Between the trimmed V and J ends, which lost 6 bases and 7 bases, there was a span of 12 bases.

The chain carries TRBV13 and TRBJ2-6; 8 bases agree with TRBD1. The CDR3 is made up of 15 amino acids. V lost 5 bases, J lost 3 bases, and 3 bases stayed unmatched. Germline CDR1 and CDR2: PRHDT and FYEKMQ (reference sequence). CDR3 DNA: TGTGCCAGCAGCCCAGACAGGGGTGGGGCCAACGTCCTGACTTTC. Translated: CASSPDRGGANVLTF.

The chain couples TRBV7-2 to TRBJ2-1; 10 bases map to TRBD2. CDR1 is SGHTA and CDR2 is FQGNSA in the germline V gene. V was pared by 4 bases and J by 8 bases, with 8 bases of the junction left unmatched. This CDR3 spans 15 amino acids. The CDR3 sequence is CASSSRGAGGYEQFF. The CDR3 nucleotides are TGTGCCAGCAGCTCTCGGGGAGCGGGAGGGTATGAGCAGTTCTTC.

This clonotype was observed at least ten times. This rearrangement joins TRBV27 to TRBJ2-1; 8 bases agree with TRBD1. The germline V gene has CDR1 MNHEY and CDR2 SMNVEV (reference sequence). V gave up 5 bases and J gave up 3 bases; unmatched junction bases: 6. This CDR3 region has 15 residues. DNA for the CDR3: TGTGCCAGCAGTAGCTTGGGACAGGTCTACAATGAGCAGTTCTTC. It encodes CASSSLGQVYNEQFF.

The table lists this clonotype with many counts. The V call is TRBV12-3 or TRBV12-4, the J call TRBJ2-2; D is ambiguous. The CDR3 is 12 residues long. V gave up 7 bases and J gave up 4 bases, with 7 bases separating them. DNA of the CDR3: TGTGCCAGCACATTAGGCACCGGGGAGCTGTTTTTT. Amino acids: CASTLGTGELFF.

This clonotype was counted ten times or more. The chain has TRBV7-9 and TRBJ2-7; D ambiguous. The V end was cut by 2 bases, the J end by 5 bases, with 4 bases between. This CDR3 is 11 amino acids long. Germline CDR1 reads SEHNR; CDR2 reads FQNEAQ (reference sequence). CDR3 in DNA: TGTGCCAGCAGCTTATTCGACGAGCAGTACTTC. Amino acid sequence: CASSLFDEQYF.

This clonotype was detected ten times or more. This chain links TRBV20-1 with TRBJ1-1, with a tentative D call TRBD1 (6 bases). This CDR3 spans 14 amino acids. CDR1 DFQATT and CDR2 SNEGSKA come from the germline V gene (reference sequence). V lost 0 bases and J lost 11, with 19 bases in between. CDR3 sequence: CSARDGGRDGVAFF. The CDR3 nucleotides read TGCAGTGCTAGAGATGGGGGCAGGGATGGTGTTGCTTTCTTT.

This clonotype has only a few counts. This chain joins TRBV7-8 and TRBJ1-5, with D hard to call. The CDR3 is 13 amino acids. V gave up 5 bases and J gave up 6 bases, with 11 bases separating them. Germline V gene lookup returns CDR1 SGHVS and CDR2 FQNEAQ. The CDR3 reads CASSISDVQPQHF. The CDR3 DNA sequence: TGTGCCAGCAGCATATCGGACGTTCAGCCCCAGCATTTT.

This clonotype was seen at least ten times. The chain is built from TRBV7-3 and TRBJ2-1; 9 bases map to TRBD2. The V gene end was trimmed by 2 bases and the J gene end by 0 bases; junction bases not matched to a gene: 2. Germline values: CDR1 SGHTA, CDR2 FQGTGA. This CDR3 comprises 16 residues. The CDR3 DNA reads as TGTGCCAGCAGCTTACTAGCGGGGAGCTCCTACAATGAGCAGTTCTTC. Translation gives CASSLLAGSSYNEQFF.

This clonotype was observed many times. This chain uses TRBV5-1 with TRBJ2-1; TRBD2 aligns across 13 bases. V shed 4 bases, J shed 7 bases, and the junction held 8 bases outside the gene matches. CDR1 and CDR2 (germline): SGHRS, YFSETQ. This CDR3 comprises 16 residues. CDR3 amino acids: CASSLLTSGRGNEQFF. The CDR3 nucleotides are TGCGCCAGCAGCCTCCTAACTAGCGGGAGGGGAAATGAGCAGTTCTTC.

The chain has TRBV5-6 and TRBJ1-5; D call uncertain. Germline lookup yields CDR1 SGHDT and CDR2 YYEEEE. The CDR3 loop spans 14 amino acids. Trimming took 0 bases from V and 4 from J, leaving 8 bases between them. The CDR3 region is CASSLGHPNQPQHF. CDR3 DNA sequence: TGTGCCAGCAGCTTGGGACACCCAAATCAGCCCCAGCATTTT.

This chain joins TRBV10-3 and TRBJ1-2; 9 bases are shared with TRBD1. With V trimmed by 7 bases and J by 8 bases, 17 bases remained unmatched. Germline V gives CDR1 ENHRY, CDR2 SYGVKD. The CDR3 totals 16 residues. The chain's CDR3 is CAITTDRGASLRGYTF. CDR3 DNA: TGTGCCATCACTACGGACAGGGGCGCGTCTCTTCGGGGCTACACCTTC.

The chain couples TRBV20-1 to TRBJ1-6; maybe TRBD1 (5 bases). The CDR3 spans 16 residues. Trimming stripped 5 bases from V and 7 bases from J, with 21 bases between. Germline V gives CDR1 DFQATT, CDR2 SNEGSKA (reference sequence). As DNA, the CDR3 is TGCAGTGCTGAGGGGCTGGGGGGTGGATTGAATTCACCCCTCCACTTT. It is translated as CSAEGLGGGLNSPLHF.

The V and J genes are TRBV12-3 or TRBV12-4 and TRBJ1-2; D possibly corresponds to TRBD1 (6 bases). The V end lost 5 bases, the J end lost 3 bases, and 16 bases lay between the germline ends. The CDR3 has 15 amino acids. The DNA of the CDR3 is TGTGCCAGCAGTGGGGGATTGGACAGCTACTATGGCTACACCTTC. Protein: CASSGGLDSYYGYTF.

Remarks on this clonotype: A much more abundant neighbour one base away suggests this may be a read error. The V and J genes are TRBV11-1 and TRBJ1-1, with D hard to call. Looked up from germline, CDR1 is SGHAT and CDR2 is FQDESV (reference sequence). V shed 0 bases and J shed 9 bases, with 17 bases lying between them. The CDR3 has 15 amino acids. The chain's CDR3 is CASSLAGFSIGQAFF. DNA of the CDR3: TGTGCCAGCAGCTTAGCTGGGTTTAGTATCGGACAAGCTTTCTTT.

The V call is TRBV6-1, the J call TRBJ1-5; D call uncertain. The CDR3 totals 12 residues. Germline-derived CDR1 and CDR2 are MNHNS and SASEGT. V lost 8 bases and J lost 5, with 10 bases in between. The CDR3 coding sequence is TGTGCCAGCCATAATACCGATCAGCCCCAGCATTTT. It is translated as CASHNTDQPQHF.

This clonotype was counted ten times or more. The chain is built from TRBV6-1 and TRBJ2-7; weak D call: TRBD1 (5 bases). The CDR3 spans 13 residues. Germline lookup yields CDR1 MNHNS and CDR2 SASEGT. Trimming took 4 bases from V and 3 from J, leaving 10 bases between them. The CDR3 loop is CASSVRTNYEQYF. The CDR3 nucleotides are TGTGCCAGCAGTGTCCGGACAAACTACGAGCAGTACTTC.

This clonotype appeared many times. The V gene is TRBV28, the J gene TRBJ2-3; possibly TRBD2 for D (6 bases). The length of the CDR3 is 16 residues. V lost 6 bases, J lost 2 bases, and 18 bases lay in between. From germline, CDR1 is MDHEN and CDR2 SYDVKM. The CDR3 coding sequence is TGTGCCAGCAGCCCGAGTAGCGGCGGACACACAGATACGCAGTATTTT. Encoded protein: CASSPSSGGHTDTQYF.

This clonotype was observed once. The chain is built from TRBV5-6 and TRBJ2-2, with unresolved D. V was cut by 2 bases and J by 9 bases, with 8 bases left in between. Germline loops: CDR1 SGHDT, CDR2 YYEEEE. This CDR3 contains 12 residues. CDR3 nucleotides: TGTGCCAGCAGCTTTCGACCGAGGGAGCTGTTTTTT. Its translation is CASSFRPRELFF.

This clonotype was recorded a few times. The rearrangement uses TRBV9 and TRBJ2-1; TRBD2 agrees at 7 bases. The V segment lost 3 bases and the J segment 4 bases; nucleotides outside the gene matches: 7. CDR1 is SGDLS and CDR2 is YYNGEE in the germline V gene. The CDR3 loop spans 15 amino acids. The CDR3 region is CASSAHPGGYNEQFF. The CDR3 coding sequence is TGTGCCAGCAGCGCCCACCCCGGGGGGTACAATGAGCAGTTCTTC.

This clonotype turned up a few times. The rearrangement links TRBV19 to TRBJ1-2, with 7 bases lining up with TRBD1. V lost 3 bases and J lost 3; bases outside the gene matches: 7. From germline, CDR1 is LNHDA and CDR2 SQIVND (reference sequence). The CDR3 extends over 15 amino acids. CDR3 DNA sequence: TGTGCCAGTAGTATGGAGACAGGGCCAGACTATGGCTACACCTTC. Translation gives CASSMETGPDYGYTF.